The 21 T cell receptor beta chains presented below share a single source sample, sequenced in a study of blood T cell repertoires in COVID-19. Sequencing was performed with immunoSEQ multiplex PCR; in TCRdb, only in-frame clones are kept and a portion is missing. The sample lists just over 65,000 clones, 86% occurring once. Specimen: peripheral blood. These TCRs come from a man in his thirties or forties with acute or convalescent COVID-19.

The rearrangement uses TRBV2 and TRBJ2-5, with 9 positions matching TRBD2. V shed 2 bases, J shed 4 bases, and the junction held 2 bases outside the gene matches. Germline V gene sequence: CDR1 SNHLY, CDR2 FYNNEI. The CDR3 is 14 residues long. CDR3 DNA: TGTGCCAGCAGTGAACTACTAGCGGGAGAGACCCAGTACTTC. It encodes CASSELLAGETQYF.

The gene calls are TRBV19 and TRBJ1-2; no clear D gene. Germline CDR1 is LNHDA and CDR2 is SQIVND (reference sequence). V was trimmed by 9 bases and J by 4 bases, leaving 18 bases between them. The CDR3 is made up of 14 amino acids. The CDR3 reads CASLTDPAGYGYTF. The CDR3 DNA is TGTGCCAGCCTTACCGACCCCGCAGGCTATGGCTACACCTTC.

CDR3 coding DNA: TGTGCCAGCAGCTTAGTCCTCGGGAGCGGACGCCGGGGAGAGACCCAGTACTTC. Its translation: CASSLVLGSGRRGETQYF. The chain couples TRBV7-2 to TRBJ2-5, with D tentatively TRBD2 (6 bases). The germline V gene has CDR1 SGHTA and CDR2 FQGNSA. The CDR3 spans 18 residues. V was clipped by 1 base and J by 4 bases, with 22 bases between them.

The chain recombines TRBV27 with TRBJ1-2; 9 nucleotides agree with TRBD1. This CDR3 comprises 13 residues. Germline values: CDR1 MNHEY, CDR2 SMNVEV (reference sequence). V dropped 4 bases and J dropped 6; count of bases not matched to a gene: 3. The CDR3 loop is CASSYTGGDGYTF. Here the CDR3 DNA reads TGTGCCAGCAGTTATACAGGGGGCGATGGCTACACCTTC.

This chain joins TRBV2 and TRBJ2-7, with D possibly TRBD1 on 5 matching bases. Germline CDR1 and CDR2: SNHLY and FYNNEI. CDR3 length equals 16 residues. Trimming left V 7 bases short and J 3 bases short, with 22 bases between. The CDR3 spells CASTYSHVGQGYEQYF. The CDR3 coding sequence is TGTGCCAGCACTTACTCCCATGTTGGGCAGGGCTACGAGCAGTACTTC.

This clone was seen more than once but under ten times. The CDR3: CASSLTPKNTEAFF. In nucleotides, the CDR3 is TGTGCCAGCAGCTTAACACCGAAGAACACTGAAGCTTTCTTT. This chain links TRBV7-2 with TRBJ1-1; D not certain. Germline CDR1 reads SGHTA; CDR2 reads FQGNSA. The CDR3 is 14 amino acids. V lost 2 bases to trimming and J lost 1 base, with 8 bases between them.

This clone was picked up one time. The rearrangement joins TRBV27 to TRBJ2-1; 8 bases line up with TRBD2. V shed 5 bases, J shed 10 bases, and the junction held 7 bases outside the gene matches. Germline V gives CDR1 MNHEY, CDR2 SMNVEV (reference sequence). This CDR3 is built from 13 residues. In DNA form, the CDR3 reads TGTGCCAGCAGTCCCGGACTAGCCCGGGAGCAGTTCTTC. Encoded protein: CASSPGLAREQFF.

CDR3 DNA: TGTGCCACCAGTGACCTACACTATGGGGGCAGGAATAACTATGGCTACACCTTC. It specifies CATSDLHYGGRNNYGYTF. The chain couples TRBV24-1 to TRBJ1-2, with a weak D call TRBD1 (6 bases). Germline V lookup: CDR1 KGHDR, CDR2 SFDVKD. V was shortened by 4 bases and J by 1 base, with 21 bases between the two germline ends. The CDR3 sequence is 18 residues long.

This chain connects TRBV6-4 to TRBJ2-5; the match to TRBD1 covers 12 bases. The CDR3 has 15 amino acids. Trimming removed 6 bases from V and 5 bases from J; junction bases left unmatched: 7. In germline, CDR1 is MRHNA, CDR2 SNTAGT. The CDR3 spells CASSPGTGGEETQYF. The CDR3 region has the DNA TGTGCCAGCAGCCCCGGGACAGGGGGCGAGGAGACCCAGTACTTC.

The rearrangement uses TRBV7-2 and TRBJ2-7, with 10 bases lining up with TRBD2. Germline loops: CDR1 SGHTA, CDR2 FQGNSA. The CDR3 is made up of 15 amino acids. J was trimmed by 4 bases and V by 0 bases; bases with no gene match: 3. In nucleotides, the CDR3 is TGTGCCAGCAGCTTAGCTCAAGCGGGAGGGTACGAGCAGTACTTC. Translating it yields CASSLAQAGGYEQYF.

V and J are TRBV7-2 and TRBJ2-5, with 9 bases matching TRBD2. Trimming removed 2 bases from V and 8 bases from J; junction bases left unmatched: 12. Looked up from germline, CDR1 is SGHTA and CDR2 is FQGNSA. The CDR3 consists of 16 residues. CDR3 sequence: CASSLMVSGGRGTQYF. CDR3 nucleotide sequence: TGTGCCAGCAGCTTAATGGTTAGCGGGGGACGTGGAACCCAGTACTTC.

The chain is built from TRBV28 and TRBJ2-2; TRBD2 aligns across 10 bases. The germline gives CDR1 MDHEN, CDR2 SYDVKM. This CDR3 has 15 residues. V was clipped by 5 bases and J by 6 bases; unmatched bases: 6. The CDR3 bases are TGTGCCAGCAGTCCCCAGCTAGCGGGAGCCGGGGAGCTGTTTTTT. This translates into CASSPQLAGAGELFF.

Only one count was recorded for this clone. CDR3 nucleotides: TGCGCCAGCAAGGGGACTAGCGGAGACTTGTACCAAGAGACCCAGTACTTC. Amino acids: CASKGTSGDLYQETQYF. The chain recombines TRBV4-1 with TRBJ2-5; 11 positions match TRBD2. Trimming took 7 bases from V and 0 from J; bases not matched to a gene: 10. Germline loops: CDR1 MGHRA, CDR2 YSYEKL. This CDR3 spans 17 amino acids.

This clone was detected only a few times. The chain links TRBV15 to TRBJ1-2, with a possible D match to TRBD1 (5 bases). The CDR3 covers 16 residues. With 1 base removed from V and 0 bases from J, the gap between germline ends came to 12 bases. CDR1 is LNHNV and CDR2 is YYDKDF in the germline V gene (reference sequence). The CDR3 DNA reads TGTGCCACCAGCAGAGGGGGACGGGGGACTAACTATGGCTACACCTTC. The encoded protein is CATSRGGRGTNYGYTF.

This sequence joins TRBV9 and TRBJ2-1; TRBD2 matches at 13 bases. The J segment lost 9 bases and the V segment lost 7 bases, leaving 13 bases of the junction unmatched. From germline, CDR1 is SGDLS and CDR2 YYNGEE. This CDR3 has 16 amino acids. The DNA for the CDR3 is TGTGCCAGCGGCGGCTTGGGACTAGCGGGAAATGCTGAGCAGTTCTTC. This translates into CASGGLGLAGNAEQFF. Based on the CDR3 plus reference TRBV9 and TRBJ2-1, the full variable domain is DSGVTQTPKHLITATGQRVTLRCSPRSGDLSVYWYQQSLDQGLQFLIQYYNGEERAKGNILERFSAQQFPDLHSELNLSSLELGDSALYFCASGGLGLAGNAEQFFGPGTRLTVL.

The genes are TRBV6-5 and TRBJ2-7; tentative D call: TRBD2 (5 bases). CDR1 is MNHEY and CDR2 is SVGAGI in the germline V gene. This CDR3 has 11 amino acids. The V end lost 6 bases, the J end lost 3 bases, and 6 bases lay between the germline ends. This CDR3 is CASSRDYEQYF. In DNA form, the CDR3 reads TGTGCCAGCAGCCGGGACTACGAGCAGTACTTC.

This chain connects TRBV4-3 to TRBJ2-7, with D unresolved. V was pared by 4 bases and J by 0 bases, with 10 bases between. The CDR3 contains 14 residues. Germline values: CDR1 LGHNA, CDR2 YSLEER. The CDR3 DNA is TGCGCCAGCAGCCGGAGATTAGCCTCCTACGAGCAGTACTTC. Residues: CASSRRLASYEQYF.

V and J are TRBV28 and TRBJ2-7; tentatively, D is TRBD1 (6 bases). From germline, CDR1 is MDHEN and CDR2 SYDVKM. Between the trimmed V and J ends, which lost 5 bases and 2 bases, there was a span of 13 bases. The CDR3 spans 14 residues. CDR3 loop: CASSNGQPPYEQYF. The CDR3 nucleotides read TGTGCCAGCAGTAATGGACAGCCTCCCTACGAGCAGTACTTC.

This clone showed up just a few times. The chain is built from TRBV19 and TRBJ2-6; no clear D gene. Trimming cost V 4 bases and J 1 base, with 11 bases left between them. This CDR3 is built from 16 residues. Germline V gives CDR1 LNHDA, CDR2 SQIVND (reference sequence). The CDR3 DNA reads TGTGCCAGTAGTAGGAGTTCATGGTCTGGGGCCAACGTCCTGACTTTC. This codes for CASSRSSWSGANVLTF.

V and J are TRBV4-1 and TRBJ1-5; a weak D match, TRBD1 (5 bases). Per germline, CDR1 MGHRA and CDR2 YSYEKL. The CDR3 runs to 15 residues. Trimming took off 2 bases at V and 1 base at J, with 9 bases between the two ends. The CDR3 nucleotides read TGCGCCAGCAGCCAAACGGGGGGGAGCAATCAGCCCCAGCATTTT. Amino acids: CASSQTGGSNQPQHF.

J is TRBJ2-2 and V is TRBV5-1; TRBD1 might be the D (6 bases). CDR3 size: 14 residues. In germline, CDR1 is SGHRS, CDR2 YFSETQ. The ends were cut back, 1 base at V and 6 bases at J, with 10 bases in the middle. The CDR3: CASSLRAGAGELFF. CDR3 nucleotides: TGCGCCAGCAGCTTGAGGGCAGGGGCCGGGGAGCTGTTTTTT.